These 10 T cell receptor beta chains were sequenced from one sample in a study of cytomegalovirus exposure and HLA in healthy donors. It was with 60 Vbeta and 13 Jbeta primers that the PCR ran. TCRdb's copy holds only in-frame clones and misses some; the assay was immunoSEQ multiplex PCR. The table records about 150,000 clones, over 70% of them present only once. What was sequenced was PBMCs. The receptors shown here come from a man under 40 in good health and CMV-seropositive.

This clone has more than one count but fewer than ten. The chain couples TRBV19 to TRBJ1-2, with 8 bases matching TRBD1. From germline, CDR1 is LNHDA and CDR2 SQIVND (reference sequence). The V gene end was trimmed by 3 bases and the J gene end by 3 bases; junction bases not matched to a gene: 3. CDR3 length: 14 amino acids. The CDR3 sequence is CASSIRGRDYGYTF. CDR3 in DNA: TGTGCCAGTAGTATCAGGGGGCGCGACTATGGCTACACCTTC.

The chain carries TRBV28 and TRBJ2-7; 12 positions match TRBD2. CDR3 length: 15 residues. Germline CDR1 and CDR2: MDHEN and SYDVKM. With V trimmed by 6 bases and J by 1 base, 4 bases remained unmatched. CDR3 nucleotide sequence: TGTGCCAGCAGAATAACTAGCGGGAGGTCCTACGAGCAGTACTTC. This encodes CASRITSGRSYEQYF. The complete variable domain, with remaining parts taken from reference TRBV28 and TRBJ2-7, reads DVKVTQSSRYLVKRTGEKVFLECVQDMDHENMFWYRQDPGLGLRLIYFSYDVKMKEKGDIPEGYSVSREKKERFSLILESASTNQTSMYLCASRITSGRSYEQYFGPGTRLTVT.

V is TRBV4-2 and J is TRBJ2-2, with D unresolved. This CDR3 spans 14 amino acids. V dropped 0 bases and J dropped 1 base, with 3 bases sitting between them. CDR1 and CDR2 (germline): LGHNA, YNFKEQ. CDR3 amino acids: CASSQDLNTGELFF. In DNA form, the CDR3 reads TGTGCCAGCAGCCAAGACTTGAACACCGGGGAGCTGTTTTTT.

CDR3: CASSLNNANTIYF. CDR3 nucleotide sequence: TGTGCCAGCAGCTTAAACAATGCAAACACCATATATTTT. The chain carries TRBV7-2 and TRBJ1-3; D unresolved. Trimming removed 2 bases from V and 6 bases from J, with 8 bases in between. The CDR3 runs 13 residues. In germline, CDR1 is SGHTA, CDR2 FQGNSA.

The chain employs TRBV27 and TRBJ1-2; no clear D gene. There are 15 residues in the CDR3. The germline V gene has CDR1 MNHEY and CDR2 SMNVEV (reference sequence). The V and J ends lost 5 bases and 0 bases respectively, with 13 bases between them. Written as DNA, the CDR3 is TGTGCCAGCAGTCCGACTCCGGCGACTAACTATGGCTACACCTTC. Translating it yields CASSPTPATNYGYTF.

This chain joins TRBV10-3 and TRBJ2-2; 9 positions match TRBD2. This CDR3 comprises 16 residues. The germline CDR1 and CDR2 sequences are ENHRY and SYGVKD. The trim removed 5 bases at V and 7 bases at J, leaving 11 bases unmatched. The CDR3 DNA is TGTGCCATCAGTCCTACTAGCGGGCATGGGGGCGGGGAGCTGTTTTTT. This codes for CAISPTSGHGGGELFF.

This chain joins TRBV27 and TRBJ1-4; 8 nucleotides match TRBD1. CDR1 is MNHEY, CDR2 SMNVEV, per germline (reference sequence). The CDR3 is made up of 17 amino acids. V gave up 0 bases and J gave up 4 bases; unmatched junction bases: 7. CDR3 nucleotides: TGTGCCAGCAGTTTATCAACAGACAGGGGCGGTAATGAAAAACTGTTTTTT. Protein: CASSLSTDRGGNEKLFF.

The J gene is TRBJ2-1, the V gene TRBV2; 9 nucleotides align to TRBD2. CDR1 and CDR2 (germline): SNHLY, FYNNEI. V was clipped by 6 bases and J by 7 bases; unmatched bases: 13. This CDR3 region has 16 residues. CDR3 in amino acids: CASRTINPSGVNEQFF. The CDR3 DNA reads TGTGCCAGCAGAACGATTAACCCTAGCGGGGTGAATGAGCAGTTCTTC.

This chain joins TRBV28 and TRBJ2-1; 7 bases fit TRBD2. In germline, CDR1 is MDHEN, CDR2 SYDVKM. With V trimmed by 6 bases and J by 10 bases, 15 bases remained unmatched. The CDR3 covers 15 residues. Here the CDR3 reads CASSSSGTRTREQFF. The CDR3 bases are TGTGCCAGCAGCTCCAGCGGGACGCGTACGCGGGAGCAGTTCTTC.

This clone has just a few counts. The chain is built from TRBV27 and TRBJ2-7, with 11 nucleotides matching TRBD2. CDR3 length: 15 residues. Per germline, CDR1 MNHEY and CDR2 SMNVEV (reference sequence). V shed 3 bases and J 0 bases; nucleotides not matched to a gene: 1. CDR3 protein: CASSFGTSGSYEQYF. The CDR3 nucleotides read TGTGCCAGCAGTTTTGGGACTAGCGGCTCCTACGAGCAGTACTTC.